The rows below give T cell receptor beta chains drawn from one sample of a study of long-term antiretroviral therapy in people with HIV. Method: immunoSEQ multiplex PCR; TCRdb's copy keeps in-frame clones and lacks some. The sample has fewer than 45,000 clones, about 93% seen once. The material was unsorted PBMCs, obtained 4.1 years after starting antiretroviral therapy. These TCRs come from a woman in her forties or fifties with HIV. The CDR3 runs from the conserved cysteine through the conserved F or W. The order of the fields is CDR3 length, D gene, V gene, J gene, CDR3 protein, CDR3 DNA. A D gene is named only where the DNA matches it firmly.

16	.	TRBV4-1	TRBJ1-2	CASSQDRLQFNYGYTF	TGCGCCAGCAGCCAAGACCGCTTACAGTTTAACTATGGCTACACCTTC
14	.	TRBV9	TRBJ2-2	CASSVEWVTGELFF	TGTGCCAGCAGCGTAGAGTGGGTGACCGGGGAGCTGTTTTTT
15	TRBD1	TRBV11-3	TRBJ1-3	CASSAGTGGGNTIYF	TGTGCCAGCAGCGCCGGGACAGGGGGAGGAAACACCATATATTTT
15	.	TRBV11-3	TRBJ2-6	CASSQGQFGANVLTF	TGTGCCAGCAGCCAAGGACAGTTTGGGGCCAACGTCCTGACTTTC
17	.	TRBV30	TRBJ1-5	CAWNGQGRRSDNQPQHF	TGTGCCTGGAACGGGCAGGGGAGGCGGAGTGACAATCAGCCCCAGCATTTT
12	.	TRBV19	TRBJ2-7	CASRAPGDEQYF	TGTGCCAGTAGGGCCCCGGGGGACGAGCAGTACTTC
13	.	TRBV19	TRBJ1-2	CASNTRVRDGYTF	TGTGCCAGTAACACCAGGGTCCGTGATGGCTACACCTTC
16	TRBD1	TRBV18	TRBJ1-5	CASSPLDRGLNQPQHF	TGTGCCAGCTCACCCCTAGACAGGGGTTTAAATCAGCCCCAGCATTTT
17	TRBD1	TRBV5-8	TRBJ2-7	CASSDSGTGGISYEQYF	TGTGCCAGCAGCGACTCCGGGACAGGGGGGATCTCCTACGAGCAGTACTTC
14	.	TRBV7-8	TRBJ1-1	CASSLGGQYTEAFF	TGTGCCAGCAGCTTAGGCGGACAGTACACTGAAGCTTTCTTT